This T cell receptor (beta chain) was identified during a study of blood T cell repertoires in COVID-19. Original data processing: Amplification from reference gene primers served as the basis for estimated nucleated cell counts. The assay was immunoSEQ multiplex PCR, and TCRdb's table has in-frame clones only and misses some. V and J calls and clone size are those listed in that table; D and trimming were worked out from the DNA. The sample has hundreds of thousands of clones; roughly nine tenths are singletons. CDR1 is GTSNPN and CDR2 is SVGIG in the germline V gene (reference sequence). The trim removed 3 bases at V and 5 bases at J, leaving 9 bases unmatched. The CDR3 covers 15 residues.

The sequenced material came from peripheral blood. This sequence originates from a woman aged 45-65 years with COVID-19, enrolled during active disease. The V call is TRBV30, the J call TRBJ2-3; 9 bases line up with TRBD2. CDR3 region: CAWRLGLARGDTQYF. The CDR3 coding sequence is TGTGCCTGGAGGCTTGGACTAGCGCGCGGAGATACGCAGTATTTT.